The present T cell receptor beta chain was sequenced within a study of shared clonotypes between healthy human individuals. Terminally differentiated effector memory CD45RA+ cells were left out of the naive CD8 fraction, which was CD45RO-negative and positively selected for CCR7. Germline CDR1 is MDHEN and CDR2 is SYDVKM. The CDR3 contains 13 residues. Trimming cost V 3 bases and J 7 bases; bases outside gene matches: 2. A remark on this clone: Distinct nucleotide sequences in the sample also encode this CDR3.

The table came from immunoSEQ multiplex PCR; TCRdb's copy has only in-frame clones and leaves some out. Among under 700,000 clones listed, around 96% were seen once. This chain links TRBV28 with TRBJ1-2, with TRBD1 identical over 10 bases. Specimen: naive CD8+ T cells sorted from blood. The clonotype originates from a woman aged 25-40 years in good health. CDR3 amino acids: CASSLGTGVGYTF. The CDR3 DNA reads TGTGCCAGCAGTTTGGGGACAGGGGTTGGCTACACCTTC.